The TCR beta chain described here comes from a study of T cell responses to AZD1222 COVID-19 vaccine. This CDR3 has 15 amino acids. CDR1 and CDR2 from the germline V gene are MGHRA and YSYEKL. V was shortened by 1 base and J by 7 bases, with 14 bases between the two germline ends. Study-wide results and caveats: At baseline, just 5 or 6 AZD1222 recipients tested seropositive. Most donors were white British, females outnumbered males, and clonal diversity was possibly underestimated. At 160-218 and 743-854, vaccine-associated CD4 TCRs were dominant, and they spanned spike. When two AZD1222 doses had been given, Spike-specific TCR breadth and depth rose.

Regarding this clone: The antigen is not known.

The protocol was immunoSEQ multiplex PCR, while the TCRdb copy is restricted to in-frame clones and leaves out a portion. The sample records about 140,000 clones, 89% being singletons. This TCR came from an adult in good health. The gene calls are TRBV4-1 and TRBJ1-5; D call uncertain. Sequences were derived from peripheral blood, sampled on day 0 of AZD1222 vaccination. CDR3 region: CASSQGETLRQPQHF. The CDR3 region has the DNA TGCGCCAGCAGCCAAGGAGAGACTCTCAGGCAGCCCCAGCATTTT.